This T cell receptor beta chain was observed in a study of cytomegalovirus exposure and HLA in healthy donors (dated by TCRdb to the late 2010s). Study-level background: According to a later analysis, one platform produced both the roughly 120 validation repertoires and the 666 repertoires of the first cohort. Besides the first cohort of about 730 subjects, a separate validation cohort made up of around 120 different subjects was used. The study aimed to test whether signatures of past pathogen exposure could be identified by cataloging public T cell receptors. To predict cytomegalovirus infection status, the study combined high-throughput TCR immunosequencing, statistical association of individual TCRs with disease status, and machine learning. What the research found in general, with its limitations: Across donors, most TCR sequences were observed very rarely, whereas some public TCRs were present in many individuals. A later analysis found that TCRs clustered in the first cohort also tended to co-occur in the 120 or so validation repertoires, with 94% of cluster scores above 0. Three of the identified cytomegalovirus-associated TCR beta chains were confirmed in vitro to be specific for cytomegalovirus antigens. A later analysis lacked HLA typing for the validation cohort, so it scored co-occurrence in that cohort across all 120 or so repertoires. The authors suggested that the approach could potentially be generalized to other disease states and immunological phenotypes. A total of 150 to 200 TCR beta chains were listed by the study as associated with cytomegalovirus. In both the original and validation cohorts, the classifier was reported to diagnose cytomegalovirus status with high specificity and sensitivity.

Donors formed part of the validation cohort, which comprised approximately 130 subjects and was distinct from the first cohort of 666 subjects. This clone was seen once. No cognate antigen has been identified for it. No quality values exist for individual bases; no much larger clone is one base distant. Via the germline V gene, CDR1 is SNHLY and CDR2 FYNNEI. V sheds 6 bases and J sheds 3 bases, leaving 6 bases between their ends. The CDR3 runs 12 residues from the cysteine to the phenylalanine. Left in the record is the CDR3 DNA by itself, 36 bases read in frame from the first base. The library was made by the immunoSEQ multiplex PCR assay. The paper's data handling went like this. A statistical classification framework was developed to diagnose cytomegalovirus status using the catalog of TCR beta chain sequences. The table was pulled from immuneACCESS by TCRdb, which kept in-frame rearrangements only. Such tables lose some clones; where checked, under half of the loss comes from unresolved V genes, and the rest has no known cause. V and J calls and clone size are those listed in that table; D and trimming were worked out from the DNA. The sample table contains 80,000 to 100,000 clones; only one count was recorded for roughly 85% of them. In total, the top ten clones hold more than 3% of the sample.

This clonotype was sampled from a woman in her 30s in good health and CMV-seronegative. Recombination joined TRBV2 with TRBJ1-5; the D gene lacks a confident call. Sequences were obtained from PBMCs. For the CDR3, the sequence is CASSRDNQPQHF. The sequenced DNA is TGTGCCAGCAGCCGGGACAATCAGCCCCAGCATTTT. The reference TRBV2 and TRBJ1-5 proteins fill in what lies around the CDR3, so the full variable domain reads EPEVTQTPSHQVTQMGQEVILRCVPISNHLYFYWYRQILGQKVEFLVSFYNNEISEKSEIFDDQFSVERPDGSNFTLKIRSTKLEDSAMYFCASSRDNQPQHFGDGTRLSIL.